The clone carrying this T cell receptor beta chain was observed at least ten times. The antigen is unknown. Trimming shortened V by 6 bases and J by 6 bases, and 9 bases separated the two germline ends. Germline V gene data show CDR1 as MNHEY and CDR2 as SMNVEV (reference sequence). CDR3 length: 12 residues. Through a sample-barcoded 5' primer and a J-beta primer mix, a second PCR was run for roughly 6 to 11 cycles. Every cDNA molecule carried a tag from a template-switch adaptor bearing 12 random nucleotides. TCRdb reprocessed the 5' RACE reads with MiXCR, giving one entry per CDR3 protein. Of hundreds of thousands of distinct CDR3 sequences listed, roughly 26% are singletons. This sample stems from a study of blood T cells in healthy people across ages. Study background: Template switching retrieved approximately one barcoded beta molecule for each two T cells. The study, taken as a whole, reports: PBMCs went unsorted, and a conclusive naive versus antigen-experienced comparison was therefore prevented. The study found more naive CD4+ cells and higher diversity in long-lived than aged donors.

The source of this sequence is a woman of 80 years or more in good health. The sequenced sample was blood. The rearrangement links TRBV27 to TRBJ2-1; D call uncertain. For the CDR3, the DNA is TGTGCCAGCAGCTTGACTGGCAATGAGCAGTTCTTC. It translates to CASSLTGNEQFF.